The TCR beta chain under discussion was sequenced for a study of cytomegalovirus exposure and HLA in healthy donors. Germline V gives CDR1 SGHRS, CDR2 YFSETQ. This CDR3 comprises 14 residues. Between the trimmed V and J ends, which lost 2 bases and 0 bases, there was a span of 7 bases. Study findings and constraints: Within an earlier analysis, most TCR beta V segments proved productive either about 87% or about 30% of the time.

The PCR ran on 60 Vbeta and 13 Jbeta primers. Measured with immunoSEQ multiplex PCR; TCRdb has only the in-frame clones, and not every one. This table holds approximately 150,000 clones, 77% found once. As for the donors, each was a healthy bone marrow donor. Concerning this clone: The target antigen is unknown.

Sequenced input: PBMCs. This rearrangement joins TRBV5-1 to TRBJ2-3; D is perhaps TRBD2 (5 bases). The TCR comes from a woman in her 30s in good health and CMV-seropositive. CDR3: CASSFERSTDTQYF. The DNA for the CDR3 is TGCGCCAGCAGCTTCGAGCGGAGCACAGATACGCAGTATTTT.